Listed here are 21 T cell receptor beta chains from one sample, sequenced in a study of blood T cell repertoires in COVID-19. Generated by immunoSEQ multiplex PCR, the TCRdb table keeps only in-frame clones and is missing some. The repertoire consists of fewer than 110,000 clones, with 75% to 95% occurring once and the leading ten covering 1% to 1.5%. Sequencing input: peripheral blood. All receptors come from a woman in her 30s with acute or convalescent COVID-19.

This clone was seen just once. The CDR3: CASNFAGHEAFF. The CDR3 nucleotides are TGTGCCAGCAACTTCGCTGGGCATGAAGCTTTCTTT. The chain joins TRBV28 to TRBJ1-1; D is unclear. CDR1 is MDHEN and CDR2 is SYDVKM in the germline V gene. V lost 7 bases to trimming and J lost 7 bases, with 13 bases between them. This CDR3 region has 12 residues.

The chain recombines TRBV14 with TRBJ2-1, with 9 positions matching TRBD2. V lost 3 bases to trimming and J lost 7 bases; unmatched junction nucleotides: 7. The CDR3 has 15 amino acids. Germline loops: CDR1 SGHDN, CDR2 FVKESK. CDR3 nucleotide sequence: TGTGCCAGCAGCCAGCTAACTAGCGGGCTGAATGAGCAGTTCTTC. Translating it yields CASSQLTSGLNEQFF.

The DNA for the CDR3 is TGTGCCAGCAGCATGGACAGTATCGGGGAGCTGTTTTTT. Protein product: CASSMDSIGELFF. This chain links TRBV11-2 with TRBJ2-2, with D tentatively TRBD1 (6 bases). The CDR3 consists of 13 residues. In germline, CDR1 is SGHAT, CDR2 FQNNGV. V lost 5 bases to trimming and J lost 7 bases, with 11 bases between them.

The V and J genes are TRBV5-1 and TRBJ1-1; perhaps TRBD1 as D (5 bases). The CDR3 is 14 residues long. V lost 3 bases and J 1 base, leaving 10 bases between the germline ends. Germline CDR1 and CDR2: SGHRS and YFSETQ. The CDR3 region is CASSSGLENTEAFF. DNA of the CDR3: TGCGCCAGCAGCTCGGGACTCGAGAACACTGAAGCTTTCTTT.

The rearrangement links TRBV7-3 to TRBJ1-4, with 9 bases lining up with TRBD1. CDR1 and CDR2 from the germline V gene are SGHTA and FQGTGA. The CDR3 is 14 residues long. V lost 7 bases and J lost 6; bases outside the gene matches: 6. The CDR3 loop reads CASKKTGGHEKLFF. CDR3 DNA: TGTGCCAGCAAAAAGACAGGGGGTCATGAAAAACTGTTTTTT.

The rearrangement uses TRBV3-1 (or the pseudogene TRBV3-2) and TRBJ1-3; 7 bases map to TRBD1. V shed 0 bases and J 9 bases; nucleotides not matched to a gene: 8. CDR3 length: 15 amino acids. Per germline, CDR1 LGHDT and CDR2 YNNKEL (reference sequence). The CDR3 loop reads CASSQDRRGRSTIYF. The CDR3 coding sequence is TGTGCCAGCAGCCAAGATCGGAGGGGGCGAAGCACCATATATTTT.

Worth noting for this clone: Additional DNA sequences in this sample encode the identical CDR3. This chain connects TRBV6-5 to TRBJ1-5, with TRBD1 matching over 8 bases. The ends lost 6 bases at V and 2 bases at J; junction bases unmatched: 0. The CDR3 has 13 residues. The germline V gene encodes CDR1 MNHEY and CDR2 SVGAGI. CDR3 sequence: CASRDRGNQPQHF. The CDR3 bases are TGTGCCAGCAGGGACAGGGGCAATCAGCCCCAGCATTTT.

In its sample, this clone was seen once. CDR3 in amino acids: CASSPNRGTGVYEQYF. The DNA for the CDR3 is TGTGCCAGCTCACCAAACAGGGGGACAGGGGTCTACGAGCAGTACTTC. The chain employs TRBV18 and TRBJ2-7; 10 nucleotides align to TRBD1. CDR1 is KGHSH, CDR2 LQKENI, per germline. CDR3 length: 16 amino acids. J lost 3 bases, V lost 2 bases, and 7 bases had no gene match.

This chain links TRBV5-1 with TRBJ1-6; D is uncertain. V gave up 4 bases and J gave up 9 bases, with 8 bases separating them. Germline CDR1 and CDR2: SGHRS and YFSETQ. The CDR3 contains 12 residues. The CDR3: CASSPGSSPLHF. In nucleotides, the CDR3 is TGCGCCAGCAGCCCCGGGAGTTCACCCCTCCACTTT.

The chain has TRBV6-6 and TRBJ1-1, with no clear D. The CDR3 extends over 13 amino acids. The ends were cut back, 5 bases at V and 0 bases at J, with 7 bases in the middle. Germline assignment: CDR1 MNHNY and CDR2 SVGAGI (reference sequence). In DNA form, the CDR3 reads TGTGCCAGCAGTCCAAATGTGAACACTGAAGCTTTCTTT. As protein: CASSPNVNTEAFF.

The V call is TRBV7-2, the J call TRBJ2-1, with 10 bases matching TRBD2. The CDR3 runs 16 residues. Germline loops: CDR1 SGHTA, CDR2 FQGNSA. With V trimmed by 7 bases and J by 3 bases, 9 bases remained unmatched. This CDR3 is CASITGTSGVYNEQFF. CDR3 DNA: TGTGCCAGCATCACAGGAACTAGCGGGGTCTACAATGAGCAGTTCTTC.

V and J are TRBV7-8 and TRBJ1-1; D might be TRBD1 (6 bases). CDR1 and CDR2 (germline): SGHVS, FQNEAQ. CDR3 length: 14 residues. Deletions cut 3 bases from V and 1 base from J, with 9 bases between. Written as DNA, the CDR3 is TGTGCCAGCAGCTTGGGACATTCGAACACTGAAGCTTTCTTT. Its protein is CASSLGHSNTEAFF.

The chain has TRBV6-4 and TRBJ2-3; D is uncertain. The CDR3 consists of 15 residues. Per germline, CDR1 MRHNA and CDR2 SNTAGT. V was shortened by 5 bases and J by 3 bases, with 15 bases between the two germline ends. The CDR3 sequence is CASSRLVGPTDTQYF. CDR3 nucleotide sequence: TGTGCCAGCAGTCGCCTGGTTGGCCCTACAGATACGCAGTATTTT.

The chain employs TRBV19 and TRBJ1-5; 8 bases are shared with TRBD1. The CDR3 is 15 amino acids. Germline-derived CDR1 and CDR2 are LNHDA and SQIVND (reference sequence). Trimming took 5 bases from V and 6 from J; bases not matched to a gene: 9. CDR3 sequence (DNA): TGTGCCAGTAGTTTGGACAGGGTAGGGTTTCAGCCCCAGCATTTT. Protein: CASSLDRVGFQPQHF. Full variable domain (outside the CDR3, taken from reference TRBV19 and TRBJ1-5): DGGITQSPKYLFRKEGQNVTLSCEQNLNHDAMYWYRQDPGQGLRLIYYSQIVNDFQKGDIAEGYSVSREKKESFPLTVTSAQKNPTAFYLCASSLDRVGFQPQHFGDGTRLSIL.

The DNA for the CDR3 is TGTGCCACCAGTGATTTCGGGAGTAGCACAGATACGCAGTATTTT. This encodes CATSDFGSSTDTQYF. This chain links TRBV24-1 with TRBJ2-3; D might be TRBD2 (6 bases). The germline CDR1 and CDR2 sequences are KGHDR and SFDVKD. The CDR3 totals 15 residues. The V end was cut by 1 base, the J end by 0 bases, with 7 bases between.

This chain uses TRBV10-1 with TRBJ2-7, with 10 bases fitting TRBD1. Germline values: CDR1 WNHNN, CDR2 SYGVQD (reference sequence). This CDR3 is 15 amino acids long. V trimming: 5 bases; J trimming: 3 bases; junction bases outside the gene matches: 7. The CDR3 coding sequence is TGCGCCAGCAGTCAATCCGGGACAGGGGTCTACGAGCAGTACTTC. Translation gives CASSQSGTGVYEQYF.

This chain connects TRBV5-4 to TRBJ2-1, with D unclear. CDR1 and CDR2 from the germline V gene are SGHNT and YYREEE (reference sequence). Trimming cost V 2 bases and J 4 bases, with 4 bases left between them. The length of the CDR3 is 12 residues. In DNA form, the CDR3 reads TGTGCCAGCAGCTTCACATACAATGAGCAGTTCTTC. Amino acid sequence: CASSFTYNEQFF.

This chain connects TRBV12-5 to TRBJ1-1; D is ambiguous. The V gene's germline CDR1 is LGHNT and CDR2 FRNRAP. The length of the CDR3 is 16 residues. V was pared by 0 bases and J by 1 base, with 12 bases between. The CDR3 DNA sequence: TGTGCTAGTGGTTTGGTAATCGGGATACAGAACACTGAAGCTTTCTTT. Its protein is CASGLVIGIQNTEAFF.

V gene TRBV14 combines with J gene TRBJ1-1; possible D gene TRBD1, 5 bases. V was trimmed by 2 bases and J by 5 bases, leaving 9 bases between them. Per germline, CDR1 SGHDN and CDR2 FVKESK. The CDR3 extends over 13 amino acids. The CDR3 nucleotides are TGTGCCAGCAGCCAATTGCAGGGAACTGAAGCTTTCTTT. It specifies CASSQLQGTEAFF.

The V and J genes are TRBV28 and TRBJ2-1, with 7 positions matching TRBD2. The germline gives CDR1 MDHEN, CDR2 SYDVKM. The length of the CDR3 is 13 residues. Trimming at V came to 6 bases and at J to 9 bases, leaving 8 bases not matched to a gene. CDR3 amino acids: CASRSGTTREQFF. The CDR3 nucleotides are TGTGCCAGCAGGTCCGGGACTACCCGTGAGCAGTTCTTC.

The chain joins TRBV4-2 to TRBJ2-2; 7 bases are shared with TRBD2. Germline assignment: CDR1 LGHNA and CDR2 YNFKEQ. The CDR3 extends over 21 amino acids. Germline trimming cut 0 bases from V and 1 base from J; bases unmatched to any gene: 17. The CDR3 protein is CASSQDLRRAASGKNTGELFF. Here the CDR3 DNA reads TGTGCCAGCAGCCAAGATCTAAGGAGAGCGGCTAGCGGAAAGAACACCGGGGAGCTGTTTTTT.